These T cell receptor beta chains were read from a single sample in a study of B cell selection in AIRE deficiency. Using immunoSEQ multiplex PCR, the repertoire was profiled, and TCRdb retains in-frame clones only, with some absent. The table lists fewer than 30,000 clones, about 95% of them singletons. The material sequenced was CD4+CD127+ conventional T cells sorted from PBMCs. These receptors were taken from a human donor in good health. Both conserved end residues are part of each CDR3. D genes are given only for firm matches.

CDR3: CASDRGRGVSVSNEQFF
D: TRBD1
V: TRBV19
J: TRBJ2-1
length: 17

CDR3: CASSPPSGRPSYNEQFF
D: TRBD2
V: TRBV7-2
J: TRBJ2-1
length: 17

CDR3: CASSSVREGTQYF
D: .
V: TRBV7-9
J: TRBJ2-5
length: 13

CDR3: CASAPGLAPQTQYF
D: TRBD2
V: TRBV6-5
J: TRBJ2-5
length: 14

CDR3: CASSPMTNGEKLFF
D: .
V: TRBV6-6
J: TRBJ1-4
length: 14

CDR3: CASGGQPNTEAFF
D: TRBD1
V: TRBV2
J: TRBJ1-1
length: 13

CDR3: CASSLGGYGNQPQHF
D: .
V: TRBV7-9
J: TRBJ1-5
length: 15

CDR3: CASSYSGFSGNTIYF
D: .
V: TRBV6-5
J: TRBJ1-3
length: 15

CDR3: CASSNTGDSNYGYTF
D: TRBD1
V: TRBV19
J: TRBJ1-2
length: 15

CDR3: CASSPRSGELFF
D: .
V: TRBV18
J: TRBJ2-2
length: 12

CDR3: CASSRSSEGGELFF
D: .
V: TRBV7-2
J: TRBJ2-2
length: 14

CDR3: CASNRAGSNQPQHF
D: .
V: TRBV6-1
J: TRBJ1-5
length: 14

CDR3: CASSSTGTASYEQYF
D: .
V: TRBV6-6
J: TRBJ2-7
length: 15

CDR3: CASSLTVNTEAFF
D: .
V: TRBV7-2
J: TRBJ1-1
length: 13

CDR3: CASSLPGHPYGYTF
D: .
V: TRBV6-6
J: TRBJ1-2
length: 14

CDR3: CASSEAQETQYF
D: .
V: TRBV6-5
J: TRBJ2-5
length: 12

CDR3: CASSIKGGGQPQHF
D: .
V: TRBV7-2
J: TRBJ1-5
length: 14

CDR3: CASRAARVGETQYF
D: .
V: TRBV7-6
J: TRBJ2-5
length: 14

CDR3: CASLNGGNFLYF
D: .
V: TRBV25-1
J: TRBJ2-7
length: 12

CDR3: CASSSLALIRTEAFF
D: .
V: TRBV7-2
J: TRBJ1-1
length: 15

CDR3: CASSESDYTDTQYF
D: .
V: TRBV25-1
J: TRBJ2-3
length: 14

CDR3: CAWSAGQGATDTQYF
D: TRBD1
V: TRBV30
J: TRBJ2-3
length: 15

CDR3: CASSPNGQGNTGELFF
D: .
V: TRBV5-1
J: TRBJ2-2
length: 16

CDR3: CASSFSGAGGETQYF
D: .
V: TRBV7-7
J: TRBJ2-5
length: 15

CDR3: CASSLGNEKLFF
D: .
V: TRBV5-1
J: TRBJ1-4
length: 12

CDR3: CASSPPGVFETQYF
D: .
V: TRBV9
J: TRBJ2-5
length: 14

CDR3: CASRRVGYNEQFF
D: .
V: TRBV6-5
J: TRBJ2-1
length: 13